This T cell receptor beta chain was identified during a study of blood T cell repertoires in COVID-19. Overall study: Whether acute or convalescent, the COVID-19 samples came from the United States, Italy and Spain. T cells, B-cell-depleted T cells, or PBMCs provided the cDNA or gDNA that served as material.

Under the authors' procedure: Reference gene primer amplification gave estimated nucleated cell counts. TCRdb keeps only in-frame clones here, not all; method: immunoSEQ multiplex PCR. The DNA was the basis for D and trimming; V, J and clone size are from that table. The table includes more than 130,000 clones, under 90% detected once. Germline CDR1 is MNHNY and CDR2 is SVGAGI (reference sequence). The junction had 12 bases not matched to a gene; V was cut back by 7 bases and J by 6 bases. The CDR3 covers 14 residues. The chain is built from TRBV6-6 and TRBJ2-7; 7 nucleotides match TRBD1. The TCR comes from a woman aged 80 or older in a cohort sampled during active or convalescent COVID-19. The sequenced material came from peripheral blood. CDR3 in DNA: TGTGCCAGCAAGGTCCCGGCCGGGACAGTCGAGCAGTACTTC. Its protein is CASKVPAGTVEQYF.